Following are 9 T cell receptor beta chains from one sample sequenced in a study of cytomegalovirus exposure and HLA in healthy donors. PCR was performed using 60 Vbeta and 13 Jbeta primers. Clones were read by immunoSEQ multiplex PCR, and TCRdb kept only the in-frame ones, dropping some. The table records about 190,000 clones, more than 65% of them present only once. Sequenced sample: PBMCs. These receptors originate from a woman under 40 in good health and CMV-seropositive.

This clone showed up just once. This chain joins TRBV6-1 and TRBJ1-5; the D gene is possibly TRBD1 (6 bases). The length of the CDR3 is 14 residues. V was trimmed by 4 bases and J by 6 bases, leaving 13 bases between them. From germline, CDR1 is MNHNS and CDR2 SASEGT. CDR3 DNA: TGTGCCAGCAGTGTCCGGGGGGGCGGTCAGCCCCAGCATTTT. Amino acids: CASSVRGGGQPQHF.

This clone was recorded a few times. One end of the junction does not line up with germline, which may come from a read error. The chain uses TRBV7-9 and TRBJ2-7, with 7 bases that match TRBD2. From germline, CDR1 is SEHNR and CDR2 FQNEAQ (reference sequence). The CDR3 length is 12 residues. For the CDR3, the DNA is TGTGCCAGCAGATTGCAAGAGGGAGGGCAAGTCTTC. This encodes CASRLQEGGQVF. Using reference TRBV7-9 and TRBJ2-7 for the parts outside the CDR3, the full variable domain is DTGVSQNPRHKITKRGQNVTFRCDPISEHNRLYWYRQTLGQGPEFLTYFQNEAQLEKSRLLSDRFSAERPKGSFSTLEIQRTEQGDSAMYLCASRLQEGGQVFGPGTRLTVT.

The chain has TRBV7-2 and TRBJ1-6; 8 nucleotides match TRBD1. The CDR3 is 14 amino acids. Germline-derived CDR1 and CDR2 are SGHTA and FQGNSA. J was trimmed by 9 bases and V by 5 bases; bases with no gene match: 6. CDR3 region: CASSEGQGSSPLHF. The CDR3 bases are TGTGCCAGCAGCGAAGGACAGGGTAGTTCACCCCTCCACTTT.

Only one count was recorded for this clone. The rearrangement links TRBV18 to TRBJ1-3; D call uncertain. The CDR3 has 14 residues. Trimming removed 1 base from V and 6 bases from J, with 10 bases in between. The V gene's germline CDR1 is KGHSH and CDR2 LQKENI. DNA for the CDR3: TGTGCCAGCTCACCACAGGCGGTGGCAAACACCATATATTTT. The encoded protein is CASSPQAVANTIYF.

The count of this clone is one. V usage is TRBV18 and J usage is TRBJ2-2; D remains ambiguous. Deletions cut 3 bases from V and 1 base from J, with 9 bases between. Germline V gene data show CDR1 as KGHSH and CDR2 as LQKENI. The CDR3 totals 15 residues. The chain's CDR3 is CASSPLLLNTGELFF. CDR3 DNA sequence: TGTGCCAGCTCACCCCTCCTTTTGAACACCGGGGAGCTGTTTTTT.

V gene TRBV23-1 combines with J gene TRBJ1-2, with 8 bases lining up with TRBD1. TRBV23-1 is assigned to the ORF class and has an uncertain function. The CDR3 consists of 14 residues. The V gene end was trimmed by 4 bases and the J gene end by 2 bases; junction bases not matched to a gene: 3. CDR3 DNA sequence: TGCGCCAGCAGTCGGGACAGGAGAAACTATGGCTACACCTTC. It is translated as CASSRDRRNYGYTF.

This rearrangement joins TRBV6-5 to TRBJ1-5; D not resolved. The CDR3 runs to 15 residues. The germline CDR1 and CDR2 sequences are MNHEY and SVGAGI. Trimming removed 5 bases at V and 1 base at J, with 12 bases between. CDR3 region: CASSPAGMSNQPQHF. The CDR3 DNA is TGTGCCAGCAGTCCGGCGGGGATGAGCAATCAGCCCCAGCATTTT.

In regard to this clone: An end of the junction differs from the germline gene, which may be a read error. Other DNA sequences in this sample translate to the same CDR3. This sequence joins TRBV7-9 and TRBJ2-2; D is perhaps TRBD1 (6 bases). Per the germline V gene, CDR1 is SEHNR and CDR2 is FQNEAQ (reference sequence). The CDR3 has 13 residues. The CDR3 DNA sequence: TGTGCTAGCAGCGGAAACAGGGCAGCGGAGCTGTTTTTT. Translated, it gives CASSGNRAAELFF.

The chain has TRBV5-4 and TRBJ1-6; D uncertain. The CDR3 is made up of 17 amino acids. V lost 2 bases, J lost 9 bases, and 21 bases lay in between. Germline-derived CDR1 and CDR2 are SGHNT and YYREEE (reference sequence). The CDR3 coding sequence is TGTGCCAGCAGCTTCTCCCCGATAAGGTCGAGGCGTTCACCCCTCCACTTT. The encoded protein is CASSFSPIRSRRSPLHF.